This T cell receptor (beta chain) was retrieved from a study of technical replicates of blood from several donors. The V gene end was trimmed by 4 bases and the J gene end by 5 bases; junction bases not matched to a gene: 3. This CDR3 spans 14 amino acids. From germline, CDR1 is SGHRS and CDR2 YFSETQ. Repertoires were generated with immunoSEQ multiplex PCR, while TCRdb's copy carries only in-frame clones and drops some. Here the sample spans about 73,000 clones, 90% being singletons. The specimen sequenced was PBMCs. The TCR comes from a human donor in good health. Some clones in this sample may be carry-over from other donors' samples. The chain has TRBV5-1 and TRBJ2-2, with 9 bases fitting TRBD1. The CDR3 DNA is TGCGCCAGCAGCATGGGACAGGGAACCGGGGAGCTGTTTTTT. This sequence encodes CASSMGQGTGELFF.